The 15 T cell receptor beta chains reported below all come from one sample, sequenced in a study of CD8 T cells in ankylosing spondylitis. One entry per CDR3 protein results from TCRdb running MiXCR on the 5' RACE reads. Seen here are some 63,000 distinct CDR3 sequences, roughly 6.1% observed once, and the top ten hold just under 5%. Sequencing input: synovial fluid, either unsorted or a sorted T cell fraction (not recorded which). These TCRs come from a male donor with ankylosing spondylitis.

This clonotype has a count of ten or more. The chain is built from TRBV10-3 and TRBJ2-1; 11 bases map to TRBD2. Germline loops: CDR1 ENHRY, CDR2 SYGVKD. The ends lost 4 bases at V and 3 bases at J; junction bases unmatched: 5. The CDR3 has 16 residues. CDR3 coding DNA: TGTGCCATCAGTGGGGACGGACTAGCGGGCTACAATGAGCAGTTCTTC. Translation gives CAISGDGLAGYNEQFF.

V and J are TRBV7-2 and TRBJ1-2, with D unresolved. V dropped 5 bases and J dropped 4 bases, with 8 bases sitting between them. CDR1 and CDR2 (germline): SGHTA, FQGNSA. This CDR3 has 12 residues. The CDR3 region is CASSPQSYGYTF. CDR3 bases: TGTGCCAGCAGCCCGCAAAGCTATGGCTACACCTTC.

This clonotype showed up many times. The J gene is TRBJ2-5, the V gene TRBV30; D possibly uses TRBD1 or TRBD2 (5 bases each). Trimming shortened V by 0 bases and J by 0 bases, and 20 bases separated the two germline ends. The CDR3 is 18 amino acids. CDR1 and CDR2 (germline): GTSNPN, SVGIG (reference sequence). The CDR3 coding sequence is TGTGCCTGGAGTGTCTGGGGGAGAGCCTCGAAGTACCAAGAGACCCAGTACTTC. It yields the protein CAWSVWGRASKYQETQYF.

This clonotype was counted at least ten times. CDR3 sequence: CASTLETGITEAFF. The CDR3 bases are TGTGCCAGCACCCTGGAAACCGGAATCACTGAAGCTTTCTTT. V and J are TRBV12-3 or TRBV12-4 and TRBJ1-1; D is unclear. CDR3 length: 14 residues. Trimming cost V 7 bases and J 4 bases, with 16 bases left between them.

This clonotype was seen at least ten times. The chain uses TRBV5-1 and TRBJ2-4, with D possibly matching TRBD1 (5 bases). The V gene lost 2 bases and the J gene lost 8 bases, with 14 bases spanning the gap. The germline V gene encodes CDR1 SGHRS and CDR2 YFSETQ. There are 14 residues in the CDR3. CDR3 amino acids: CASSLSGVGDIQYF. CDR3 coding DNA: TGCGCCAGCAGCTTATCCGGAGTAGGGGACATTCAGTACTTC.

This clonotype appeared many times. The CDR3 DNA is TGCAGTGCCACTAGCGGGAGTGGGTCCTACGAGCAGTACTTC. It yields the protein CSATSGSGSYEQYF. This chain uses TRBV20-1 with TRBJ2-7, with 11 bases matching TRBD2. Germline trimming cut 6 bases from V and 1 base from J; bases unmatched to any gene: 5. Per the germline V gene, CDR1 is DFQATT and CDR2 is SNEGSKA (reference sequence). The CDR3 consists of 14 residues.

This clonotype was recorded at least ten times. The genes are TRBV7-9 and TRBJ2-3; 9 bases agree with TRBD1. V shed 8 bases, J shed 6 bases, and the junction held 12 bases outside the gene matches. The CDR3 consists of 15 residues. Germline CDR1 is SEHNR and CDR2 is FQNEAQ (reference sequence). The CDR3 region is CASRIIGTGSDTQYF. The CDR3 DNA is TGTGCCAGCCGTATCATCGGGACAGGGTCTGATACGCAGTATTTT.

The table lists this clonotype with many counts. This chain links TRBV7-2 with TRBJ2-3; 12 nucleotides line up with TRBD2. Germline V gene data show CDR1 as SGHTA and CDR2 as FQGNSA. The CDR3 spans 16 residues. The ends lost 5 bases at V and 2 bases at J; junction bases unmatched: 5. CDR3 in amino acids: CASSPRLAGDTDTQYF. Written as DNA, the CDR3 is TGTGCCAGCAGCCCAAGACTAGCGGGAGACACAGATACGCAGTATTTT.

This clonotype has at least ten counts. V is TRBV7-2 and J is TRBJ1-6; D remains unclear. The CDR3 spans 15 residues. Between the trimmed V and J ends, which lost 0 bases and 4 bases, there was a span of 7 bases. Germline lookup yields CDR1 SGHTA and CDR2 FQGNSA. CDR3 nucleotides: TGTGCCAGCAGCTTAGCCGTTGATTATAATTCACCCCTCCACTTT. Protein product: CASSLAVDYNSPLHF.

V and J are TRBV20-1 and TRBJ1-5; 8 nucleotides match TRBD1. Germline V gene data show CDR1 as DFQATT and CDR2 as SNEGSKA (reference sequence). Trimming removed 3 bases from V and 7 bases from J; junction bases left unmatched: 8. CDR3 length: 14 amino acids. The CDR3: CSASLRGRLQPQHF. The CDR3 DNA follows: TGCAGTGCTAGTCTCAGGGGGCGTTTGCAGCCCCAGCATTTT.

The chain joins TRBV4-1 to TRBJ1-3; D not certain. From germline, CDR1 is MGHRA and CDR2 YSYEKL. CDR3 size: 16 residues. The V end was cut by 0 bases, the J end by 0 bases, with 9 bases between. The CDR3 coding sequence is TGCGCCAGCAGCCAAGATCTCGCTCGCTCTGGAAACACCATATATTTT. Translated, it gives CASSQDLARSGNTIYF.

This clonotype came up many times. The CDR3 bases are TGCAGCGTTGATTCTCCATCGGGACCCCGGGATGAGCAGTTCTTC. Amino acid sequence: CSVDSPSGPRDEQFF. The genes are TRBV29-1 and TRBJ2-1, with D perhaps assigned TRBD1 or TRBD2 (5 bases each). CDR1 and CDR2 (germline): SQVTM, ANQGSEA. Trimming removed 3 bases from V and 8 bases from J, with 20 bases in between. The CDR3 totals 15 residues.

This clonotype was seen many times. This chain connects TRBV4-2 to TRBJ2-1, with TRBD2 identical over 8 bases. CDR3 length equals 16 residues. CDR1 and CDR2 from the germline V gene are LGHNA and YNFKEQ. V lost 4 bases, J lost 2 bases, and 7 bases stayed unmatched. CDR3 residues: CASSPGGALTYNEQFF. CDR3 sequence (DNA): TGTGCCAGCAGCCCCGGGGGGGCCTTGACCTACAATGAGCAGTTCTTC.

This clonotype was counted ten times or more. V and J are TRBV29-1 and TRBJ2-7, with no clear D. The CDR3 totals 11 residues. Trimming stripped 2 bases from V and 9 bases from J, with 11 bases between. The germline gives CDR1 SQVTM, CDR2 ANQGSEA. CDR3 in DNA: TGCAGCGTTGAAAAGGGAACGGTGCAGTACTTC. Protein product: CSVEKGTVQYF.

In its sample, this clonotype was seen a few times. This sequence joins TRBV14 and TRBJ2-1; 11 bases are a match to TRBD2. The CDR3 sequence is 24 residues long. Unmatched junction bases numbered 25, after V lost 3 bases and J lost 0 bases. Germline CDR1 reads SGHDN; CDR2 reads FVKESK. In nucleotides, the CDR3 is TGTGCCAGCAGCCACTACCCCTCAGGTCTAGCGGGAGGCTGGGGGAAAAACTCCTACAATGAGCAGTTCTTC. This encodes CASSHYPSGLAGGWGKNSYNEQFF. The whole variable domain, remainder taken from reference TRBV14 and TRBJ2-1, is EAGVTQFPSHSVIEKGQTVTLRCDPISGHDNLYWYRRVMGKEIKFLLHFVKESKQDESGMPNNRFLAERTGGTYSTLKVQPAELEDSGVYFCASSHYPSGLAGGWGKNSYNEQFFGPGTRLTVL.